What follows are 5 T cell receptor beta chains derived from one specimen sequenced in a study of shared clonotypes between healthy human individuals. TCRdb keeps only in-frame clones here, not all; method: immunoSEQ multiplex PCR. This sample has some 1 million clones, with approximately 76% found just once. The sequencing input was memory CD4+ T cells sorted from blood. Subset here: CD45RA-negative fraction. These receptors all stem from a man aged 18 to 29 in good health.

A word on this clone: This CDR3 is also generated by other DNA sequences in the sample. V is TRBV10-1 and J is TRBJ2-2; D remains ambiguous. With 3 bases removed from V and 3 bases from J, the gap between germline ends came to 11 bases. Germline V gene lookup returns CDR1 WNHNN and CDR2 SYGVQD (reference sequence). The length of the CDR3 is 15 residues. This CDR3 reads CASSEGQADTGELFF. As DNA, the CDR3 is TGCGCCAGCAGTGAAGGGCAGGCAGACACCGGGGAGCTGTTTTTT.

This clone was counted only a few times. The chain employs TRBV6-1 and TRBJ1-1; 7 bases map to TRBD1. V dropped 3 bases and J dropped 3; count of bases not matched to a gene: 10. CDR1 and CDR2 from the germline V gene are MNHNS and SASEGT. This CDR3 has 16 residues. The CDR3 sequence: CASSDNRGTAHTEAFF. In DNA form, the CDR3 reads TGTGCCAGCAGTGATAATCGCGGGACAGCTCACACTGAAGCTTTCTTT.

The table lists this clone with a few counts. The chain couples TRBV6-6 to TRBJ2-7; D unresolved. Trimming cost V 6 bases and J 4 bases, with 13 bases left between them. Per the germline V gene, CDR1 is MNHNY and CDR2 is SVGAGI (reference sequence). This CDR3 is 13 amino acids long. The CDR3 DNA reads TGTGCCAGCAGAATTGGCCGGTTATACGAGCAGTACTTC. This translates into CASRIGRLYEQYF.

The chain employs TRBV29-1 and TRBJ2-4, with a weak D call TRBD2 (6 bases). Per the germline V gene, CDR1 is SQVTM and CDR2 is ANQGSEA. Trimming shortened V by 3 bases and J by 4 bases, and 7 bases separated the two germline ends. CDR3 length equals 12 residues. In nucleotides, the CDR3 is TGCAGCGTTGATGCGGGGAAAAACATTCAGTACTTC. It codes for CSVDAGKNIQYF.

The rearrangement links TRBV7-2 to TRBJ1-1; no definite D call. Trimming pared 4 bases from V and 4 bases from J, leaving 4 bases between. Germline CDR1 reads SGHTA; CDR2 reads FQGNSA. This CDR3 has 11 residues. The CDR3 is CASSSVTEAFF. For the CDR3, the DNA is TGTGCCAGCAGCTCCGTCACTGAAGCTTTCTTT.